These 10 T cell receptor beta chains were sequenced from one sample in a study of OX40 agonist ivuxolimab in advanced cancers. The repertoire was sequenced with immunoSEQ multiplex PCR; TCRdb's copy has only in-frame clones and lacks some. The sample contains 40,000 to 45,000 clones, about 80% of which appear only once. Specimen: CD4+ or CD8+ T cells sorted from blood, collected in a trial of the OX40 agonist ivuxolimab. These receptors originate from an adult with an advanced solid tumor such as melanoma, head and neck, liver or kidney cancer.

The chain recombines TRBV9 with TRBJ1-1; possibly TRBD1 for D (5 bases). The CDR3 contains 14 residues. Trimming stripped 2 bases from V and 1 base from J, with 9 bases between. CDR1 and CDR2 from the germline V gene are SGDLS and YYNGEE. The CDR3 DNA reads as TGTGCCAGCAGCGTGGGGCTGGAGAACACTGAAGCTTTCTTT. Encoded protein: CASSVGLENTEAFF.

V is TRBV28 and J is TRBJ2-3, with TRBD1 as a possible D gene (5 bases). The CDR3 is 12 residues long. CDR1 and CDR2 (germline): MDHEN, SYDVKM. V was pared by 10 bases and J by 4 bases, with 12 bases between. CDR3 in DNA: TGTGCCATAGGGGCTAGGGCAGATACGCAGTATTTT. It yields the protein CAIGARADTQYF.

This clone was seen only a few times. The genes are TRBV10-3 and TRBJ2-7; unclear D gene. V shed 3 bases and J shed 5 bases, with 14 bases lying between them. This CDR3 has 14 residues. Germline-derived CDR1 and CDR2 are ENHRY and SYGVKD. In nucleotides, the CDR3 is TGTGCCATCAGTGAAAAAGAACTCCCCAACGAGCAGTACTTC. Translating it yields CAISEKELPNEQYF.

The rearrangement uses TRBV4-3 and TRBJ2-5, with 9 bases identical to TRBD2. The ends lost 3 bases at V and 5 bases at J; junction bases unmatched: 7. Germline loops: CDR1 LGHNA, CDR2 YSLEER. This CDR3 contains 15 residues. CDR3 residues: CASSQIAGAGETQYF. In DNA form, the CDR3 reads TGCGCCAGCAGCCAGATAGCGGGGGCGGGCGAGACCCAGTACTTC.

This clone was observed a single time. CDR3 sequence (DNA): TGTGCCAGCAGTAGCAGTGGGACTAACTATGGCTACACCTTC. This sequence encodes CASSSSGTNYGYTF. V usage is TRBV7-2 and J usage is TRBJ1-2; D is ambiguous. Germline V gene lookup returns CDR1 SGHTA and CDR2 FQGNSA. This CDR3 is built from 14 residues. V lost 6 bases, J lost 0 bases, and 11 bases lay in between.

This clone has a handful of counts. The V and J genes are TRBV5-5 and TRBJ2-3, with TRBD1 matching over 8 bases. Trimming took 5 bases from V and 2 from J; bases not matched to a gene: 7. The CDR3 contains 15 residues. Germline-derived CDR1 and CDR2 are SGHKS and YYEKEE (reference sequence). The CDR3 loop reads CASSRTGQATDTQYF. The CDR3, as DNA: TGTGCCAGCAGTCGAACGGGACAGGCCACAGATACGCAGTATTTT.

The chain joins TRBV10-1 to TRBJ2-3, with D possibly TRBD1 on 5 matching bases. The CDR3 has 14 residues. From germline, CDR1 is WNHNN and CDR2 SYGVQD (reference sequence). Trimming took off 4 bases at V and 6 bases at J, with 14 bases between the two ends. CDR3 amino acids: CASSVETDADTQYF. In nucleotides, the CDR3 is TGCGCCAGCAGTGTGGAGACAGACGCCGATACGCAGTATTTT.

The rearrangement uses TRBV2 and TRBJ1-5; D is unclear. Trimming cost V 7 bases and J 0 bases, with 13 bases left between them. CDR1 is SNHLY and CDR2 is FYNNEI in the germline V gene. The CDR3 runs 15 residues. The DNA for the CDR3 is TGTGCCAGCAAACGGGAAGCCATTAGCAATCAGCCCCAGCATTTT. This encodes CASKREAISNQPQHF. The entire variable domain, with the rest obtained from reference TRBV2 and TRBJ1-5, is as follows: EPEVTQTPSHQVTQMGQEVILRCVPISNHLYFYWYRQILGQKVEFLVSFYNNEISEKSEIFDDQFSVERPDGSNFTLKIRSTKLEDSAMYFCASKREAISNQPQHFGDGTRLSIL.

This sequence joins TRBV5-1 and TRBJ2-3; a possible D gene is TRBD2 (6 bases). V lost 2 bases to trimming and J lost 0 bases, with 10 bases between them. Germline assignment: CDR1 SGHRS and CDR2 YFSETQ. CDR3 size: 15 residues. DNA of the CDR3: TGCGCCAGCAGCTTAGCTAGCGACAGCACAGATACGCAGTATTTT. Encoded protein: CASSLASDSTDTQYF.

DNA for the CDR3: TGTGCCAGCAGCTTCCCCCAACTAGCGGTTAAAATGGGGACCCAGTACTTC. Translated: CASSFPQLAVKMGTQYF. This rearrangement joins TRBV7-2 to TRBJ2-5; 8 bases align to TRBD2. Germline lookup yields CDR1 SGHTA and CDR2 FQGNSA. Germline trimming cut 3 bases from V and 7 bases from J; bases unmatched to any gene: 16. This CDR3 region has 17 residues.